This T cell receptor (beta chain) was captured in a study of blood T cell repertoires in COVID-19. Study-level information: Acute and convalescent COVID-19 specimens originated in the United States, Italy and Spain. The analysed material was cDNA or gDNA that came from T cells, B-cell-depleted T cells, or PBMCs.

The authors' processing: The authors estimated nucleated cell counts from reference gene primer amplification. Profiling relied on immunoSEQ multiplex PCR, and the TCRdb table lists in-frame clones only, not all of them. For V, J and clone size, that table is used; D and trimming come from the DNA. The repertoire consists of roughly 120,000 clones, with just over 70% occurring once and the leading ten covering under 0.95%. V dropped 6 bases and J dropped 2; count of bases not matched to a gene: 4. There are 16 residues in the CDR3. The germline V gene has CDR1 KGHDR and CDR2 SFDVKD. Sequenced material: peripheral blood. The source of this sequence is a human donor with acute or convalescent COVID-19. The donor label of this sample is uncertain. The V call is TRBV24-1, the J call TRBJ2-2; 11 bases align to TRBD2. The CDR3 region has the DNA TGTGCCACCAGTACTAGCGGGGGATACAACACCGGGGAGCTGTTTTTT. This codes for CATSTSGGYNTGELFF.